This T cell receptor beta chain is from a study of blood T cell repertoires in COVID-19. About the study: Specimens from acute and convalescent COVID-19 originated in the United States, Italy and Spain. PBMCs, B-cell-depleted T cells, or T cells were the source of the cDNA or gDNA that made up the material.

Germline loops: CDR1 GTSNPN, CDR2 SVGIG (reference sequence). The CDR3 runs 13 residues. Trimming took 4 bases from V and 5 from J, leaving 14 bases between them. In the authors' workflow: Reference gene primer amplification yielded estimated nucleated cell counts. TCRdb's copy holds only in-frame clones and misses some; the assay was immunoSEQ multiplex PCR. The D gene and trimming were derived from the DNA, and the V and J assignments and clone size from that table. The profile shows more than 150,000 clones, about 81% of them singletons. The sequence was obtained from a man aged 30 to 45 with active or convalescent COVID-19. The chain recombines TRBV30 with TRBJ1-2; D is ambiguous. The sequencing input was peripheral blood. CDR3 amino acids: CAWTPATVYGYTF. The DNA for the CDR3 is TGTGCCTGGACACCCGCTACAGTTTATGGCTACACCTTC.